This note documents a single TCR beta chain sequence. Its antigen is not known. This entry belongs to a study of T cell responses to AZD1222 COVID-19 vaccine. This CDR3 has 13 residues. Losses at the gene ends were 4 bases for V and 8 bases for J; bases not matched to a gene: 7. The germline gives CDR1 WNHNN, CDR2 SYGVQD (reference sequence). Study-level points and caveats: Rises in breadth and depth of Spike-specific TCRs came after two AZD1222 doses. Along spike, vaccine-associated CD4 TCRs were found throughout, with dominance at 160-218 and 743-854.

Method: immunoSEQ multiplex PCR; TCRdb's copy keeps in-frame clones and lacks some. The sample lists some 170,000 clones, 70% to 90% occurring once. The clonotype originates from an adult in good health. This chain joins TRBV10-1 and TRBJ1-1; 7 bases fit TRBD1. The sample here was peripheral blood, taken on day 0 of AZD1222 vaccination. Here the CDR3 DNA reads TGCGCCAGCAGTGGGGGGACAGATTTGGAAGCTTTCTTT. It specifies CASSGGTDLEAFF.